Below, 22 T cell receptor beta chains from the same sample are listed, as sequenced in a study of T cells expressing NK-cell markers. TCRdb derives one entry per CDR3 protein from the 5' RACE reads, leaving out DNA. The listing records 250,000 or so distinct CDR3 sequences. Material for sequencing was blood T cells: a sorted CD56 or NKG2C T cell subset, CD4+ or CD8+ T cells, or bulk PBMC T cells (not recorded which). These receptors were obtained from a woman between 18 and 69 years old in good health.

J is TRBJ1-2 and V is TRBV7-2; as DNA is missing, the TRBD1 call by TCRdb cannot be tested. CDR3 length equals 13 residues. Germline V gene data show CDR1 as SGHTA and CDR2 as FQGNSA. The CDR3 is CASSLGRVYGYTF.

This chain connects TRBV10-3 to TRBJ2-3. Per germline, CDR1 ENHRY and CDR2 SYGVKD. The CDR3 is 16 residues long. CDR3 loop: CAISEVRRKSTDTQYF.

The rearrangement joins TRBV19 to TRBJ2-3. CDR1 is LNHDA, CDR2 SQIVND, per germline (reference sequence). The CDR3 sequence is 15 residues long. The CDR3 sequence is CASSMRRASTDTQYF.

The chain is built from TRBV29-1 and TRBJ2-6; with no DNA, the TCRdb D assignment of TRBD1 cannot be verified. This CDR3 comprises 15 residues. CDR1 and CDR2 (germline): SQVTM, ANQGSEA. The CDR3 here is CSVEGGRAGANVLTF.

The chain employs TRBV20-1 and TRBJ2-7; TCRdb's D call of TRBD2 is untestable without DNA. The CDR3 is made up of 15 amino acids. Germline-derived CDR1 and CDR2 are DFQATT and SNEGSKA (reference sequence). This CDR3 is CSARPIAGGSYEQYF.

The CDR3 protein is CSARAAGRDTQYF. The rearrangement joins TRBV20-1 to TRBJ2-3; as DNA is missing, the TRBD2 call by TCRdb cannot be tested. The CDR3 runs 13 residues. CDR1 and CDR2 from the germline V gene are DFQATT and SNEGSKA (reference sequence).

The rearrangement links TRBV28 to TRBJ2-7. The germline CDR1 and CDR2 sequences are MDHEN and SYDVKM. The CDR3 length is 12 residues. CDR3 sequence reads: CASSQALYEQYF.

The rearrangement joins TRBV2 to TRBJ1-1. The germline V gene has CDR1 SNHLY and CDR2 FYNNEI. This CDR3 contains 15 residues. CDR3 in amino acids: CASRPTGSMNTEAFF. Supplemented by reference TRBV2 and TRBJ1-1, the full variable domain reads EPEVTQTPSHQVTQMGQEVILRCVPISNHLYFYWYRQILGQKVEFLVSFYNNEISEKSEIFDDQFSVERPDGSNFTLKIRSTKLEDSAMYFCASRPTGSMNTEAFFGQGTRLTVV.

The rearrangement links TRBV12-3 or TRBV12-4 to TRBJ2-1; the D call of TRBD2 rests on TCRdb alone, since no DNA is present to check it. The CDR3 contains 15 residues. The CDR3 sequence: CASSALIAGGREQFF.

The chain couples TRBV19 to TRBJ2-3; TCRdb lists TRBD2, though no DNA is available to test this call. Germline V lookup: CDR1 LNHDA, CDR2 SQIVND (reference sequence). There are 13 residues in the CDR3. CDR3 residues: CASKGLASHTQYF.

The chain recombines TRBV5-5 with TRBJ2-1; the TRBD1 assignment by TCRdb is unverifiable without DNA. Looked up from germline, CDR1 is SGHKS and CDR2 is YYEKEE (reference sequence). CDR3 length equals 15 residues. CDR3 sequence reads: CASTLHGILVYEQFF.

J is TRBJ2-1 and V is TRBV25-1; TCRdb proposes TRBD1, but this gene call is untestable without DNA. Germline V gives CDR1 MGHDK, CDR2 SYGVNS. This CDR3 is 12 amino acids long. CDR3 in amino acids: CASSDYQGEQFF.

This chain links TRBV21-1 with TRBJ2-5; TCRdb's D call of TRBD2 is untestable without DNA. TRBV21-1 is reported as a pseudogene. The CDR3 spans 18 residues. The CDR3 loop reads CASSKKITGGTSGGTQYF.

The chain uses TRBV12-3 or TRBV12-4 and TRBJ1-1; TCRdb returns TRBD1, unconfirmable since there is no DNA. This CDR3 is built from 15 residues. Here the CDR3 reads CASSQGLWGNTEAFF.

The chain has TRBV12-3 or TRBV12-4 and TRBJ2-3; TCRdb outputs TRBD2, but without DNA this stays unchecked. The CDR3 has 13 amino acids. The CDR3 loop reads CASSLRAPDTQYF.

The gene calls are TRBV5-4 and TRBJ2-5; as DNA is missing, the TRBD2 call by TCRdb cannot be tested. This CDR3 comprises 17 residues. Germline V gives CDR1 SGHNT, CDR2 YYREEE (reference sequence). CDR3 sequence: CASSSQLAGDDPETQYF. Variable domain in full (rest from reference TRBV5-4 and TRBJ2-5): ETGVTQSPTHLIKTRGQQVTLRCSSQSGHNTVSWYQQALGQGPQFIFQYYREEENGRGNFPPRFSGLQFPNYSSELNVNALELDDSALYLCASSSQLAGDDPETQYFGPGTRLLVL.

The chain couples TRBV7-2 to TRBJ2-3. In germline, CDR1 is SGHTA, CDR2 FQGNSA. The CDR3 extends over 11 amino acids. CDR3 in amino acids: CASSNLNTQYF.

The CDR3 region is CASSRAAAYNSPLHF. The chain recombines TRBV18 with TRBJ1-6; the TCRdb call, TRBD1, lacks DNA for checking. Germline V CDR1 and CDR2: KGHSH, LQKENI. CDR3 length: 15 amino acids.

The V call is TRBV15, the J call TRBJ1-6; TCRdb proposes TRBD1, but this gene call is untestable without DNA. CDR1 and CDR2 from the germline V gene are LNHNV and YYDKDF (reference sequence). CDR3 length: 15 residues. CDR3 amino acids: CATSTPTGNRSPLHF.

The chain has TRBV29-1 and TRBJ2-7. Germline CDR1 and CDR2: SQVTM and ANQGSEA. This CDR3 has 15 residues. The CDR3 sequence is CSVERWSGGSYEQYF.

CDR3 protein: CSASSGFNTDTQYF. The chain couples TRBV20-1 to TRBJ2-3. Germline V lookup: CDR1 DFQATT, CDR2 SNEGSKA (reference sequence). This CDR3 has 14 residues.

The V and J genes are TRBV29-1 and TRBJ2-5; TCRdb's D call, TRBD2, is unchecked because there is no DNA. This CDR3 spans 12 amino acids. CDR1 SQVTM and CDR2 ANQGSEA come from the germline V gene. CDR3 amino acids: CSVVPSGETQYF.